This entry describes one T cell receptor beta chain. Its antigen is currently not known. Within one base of it there is no much larger clone, and no base qualities were kept. This entry is derived from a study of blood T cell repertoires in COVID-19 (dated by TCRdb to between 2020 and 2021). Describing the broader study: Samples covering the acute and convalescent phases of COVID-19 were provided by collaborators in the United States, Italy and Spain. The samples were drawn from the first 160 participants of the ongoing ImmuneRACE study and from more than 1,000 subjects provided by 6 global collaborators. Where HLA class I and class II types were available, the types were taken from metadata supplied by the sample provider, not from assay-based typing. The dataset comprised deeply sampled blood TCRbeta repertoires from subjects exposed to, actively infected with, or recovered from COVID-19. The prospective study material was composed of cDNA or gDNA derived from T cells, B-cell-depleted T cells, or PBMCs. Nearly every sample came with metadata listing a de-identified subject ID, COVID-19 status, age in years and sex. The repertoires were made available in a free public database intended to serve as a resource for research on the immune response to SARS-CoV-2. The study at large found these results: The quantity of clinical and demographic metadata differed by source and by participant and was supplied without curation.

TCRbeta CDR3 regions were amplified from genomic DNA using the immunoSEQ Assay, a bias-controlled multiplex PCR. From the authors' description of their analysis: The number of nucleated cells in each sample was estimated from the amplification of reference gene primers within the assay. To quantify the absolute abundance of each unique TCRbeta CDR3 rearrangement, sequence reads were collapsed and filtered. For each sample, productive Simpson clonality was calculated as the square root of Simpson's diversity index over productive rearrangements. The clones in this table, taken by TCRdb from immuneACCESS, are in-frame only. Not every clone is retained; where verified, under half of the shortfall comes from an unresolved V gene, and the cause of the rest is unknown. The V and J calls and clone size come from that table; D and trimming were worked out from the DNA. In this sample the table shows over 200,000 clones, around nine tenths of which occur a single time. The ten top clones hold around 2.9% of the sample.

The collaborating institutions used their own protocols to collect whole blood in K2EDTA tubes. For TCRbeta analysis, collaborators shipped samples in one of three forms: frozen whole blood, isolated PBMCs, or DNA extracted from either of those sample types. The cysteine opens and the phenylalanine closes a CDR3 of 14 amino acids. Only the CDR3 DNA is retained, 42 bases long and in frame from the first base. The CDR1 and CDR2 encoded by the germline V gene (reference sequence) are LGHDT and YNNKEL. The germline V and J ends show losses of 7 bases and 6 bases respectively, and no gene match explains 9 bases of the junction.

The sample taken for sequencing was peripheral blood. This receptor was obtained from a woman aged 55-69 years with acute or convalescent COVID-19. The receptor chain draws on TRBV3-1 (or the pseudogene TRBV3-2) and TRBJ1-2; TRBD1 agrees with 9 junctional bases. DNA sequence: TGTGCCAGCACCTCCGGGACAGGGTTCAATGGCTACACCTTC. Its protein product is CASTSGTGFNGYTF.